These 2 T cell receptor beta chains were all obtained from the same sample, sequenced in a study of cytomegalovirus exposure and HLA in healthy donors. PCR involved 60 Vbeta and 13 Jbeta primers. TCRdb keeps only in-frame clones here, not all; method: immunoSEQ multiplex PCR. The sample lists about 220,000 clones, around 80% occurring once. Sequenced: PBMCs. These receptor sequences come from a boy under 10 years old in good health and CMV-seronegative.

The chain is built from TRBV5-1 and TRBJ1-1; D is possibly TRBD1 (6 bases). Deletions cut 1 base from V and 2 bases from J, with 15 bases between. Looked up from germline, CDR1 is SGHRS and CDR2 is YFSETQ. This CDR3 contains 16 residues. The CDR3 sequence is CASSLPQDSYNTEAFF. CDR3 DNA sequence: TGCGCCAGCAGCTTGCCCCAGGACAGCTACAACACTGAAGCTTTCTTT.

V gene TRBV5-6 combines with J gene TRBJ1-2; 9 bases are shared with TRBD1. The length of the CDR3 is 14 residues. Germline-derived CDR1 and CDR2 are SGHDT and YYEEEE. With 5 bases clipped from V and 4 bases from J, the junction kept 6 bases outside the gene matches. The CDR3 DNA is TGTGCCAGCAGTAGGACAGGGGCCGGCTATGGCTACACCTTC. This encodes CASSRTGAGYGYTF.